This is a list of T cell receptor beta chains from one sample in a study of vaccination effects on CD4 cells after COVID-19. These receptors' targets are unknown. Profiling relied on immunoSEQ multiplex PCR, and the TCRdb table lists in-frame clones only, not all of them. The repertoire consists of tens of thousands of clones, with roughly two thirds occurring once and the leading ten covering more than 5%. Material: CD4+ T cells from PBMCs cultured with HIV peptides, obtained before COVID-19 vaccination. The source is a human donor who had a prior SARS-CoV-2 infection. CDR3s include the opening cysteine and the closing phenylalanine or tryptophan. The D gene is left open where the match is weak.

j_gene: TRBJ2-4; v_gene: TRBV5-1; d_gene: TRBD1; CDR3aa: CASSLGTGLVIQYF; CDR3nt: TGCGCCAGCAGCCTAGGGACAGGGCTGGTCATTCAGTACTTC
j_gene: TRBJ1-3; v_gene: TRBV11-2; d_gene: .; CDR3aa: CASSLAGSGNTIYF; CDR3nt: TGTGCCAGCAGCTTAGCTGGGTCTGGAAACACCATATATTTT
j_gene: TRBJ1-4; v_gene: TRBV6-6; d_gene: .; CDR3aa: CASSSGGGANEKLFF; CDR3nt: TGTGCCAGCAGTTCCGGCGGAGGGGCGAATGAAAAACTGTTTTTT
j_gene: TRBJ2-7; v_gene: TRBV19; d_gene: TRBD1; CDR3aa: CASSPRDRASYEQYF; CDR3nt: TGTGCCAGTAGTCCCCGGGACAGGGCGTCCTACGAGCAGTACTTC
j_gene: TRBJ2-2; v_gene: TRBV10-3; d_gene: TRBD2; CDR3aa: CAISASGGFNTGELFF; CDR3nt: TGTGCCATCAGTGCTAGCGGGGGATTTAACACCGGGGAGCTGTTTTTT
j_gene: TRBJ2-3; v_gene: TRBV25-1; d_gene: TRBD2; CDR3aa: CASSEPAGRDTHTDTQYF; CDR3nt: TGTGCCAGCAGTGAACCAGCCGGGAGGGACACTCACACAGATACGCAGTATTTT
j_gene: TRBJ2-2; v_gene: TRBV7-8; d_gene: .; CDR3aa: CASSLGGTGELFF; CDR3nt: TGTGCCAGCAGCTTAGGGGGCACCGGGGAGCTGTTTTTT
j_gene: TRBJ2-5; v_gene: TRBV7-2; d_gene: .; CDR3aa: CASSLNPAGETQYF; CDR3nt: TGTGCCAGCAGCTTGAACCCGGCGGGCGAGACCCAGTACTTC
j_gene: TRBJ2-6; v_gene: TRBV12-3/TRBV12-4; d_gene: .; CDR3aa: CATQRSGANVLTF; CDR3nt: TGTGCCACCCAACGCTCTGGGGCCAACGTCCTGACTTTC
j_gene: TRBJ1-2; v_gene: TRBV12-3/TRBV12-4; d_gene: .; CDR3aa: CASSLRANYGYTF; CDR3nt: TGTGCCAGCAGTTTAAGGGCTAACTATGGCTACACCTTC
j_gene: TRBJ2-1; v_gene: TRBV11-2; d_gene: TRBD2; CDR3aa: CASSLDGGVDEQFF; CDR3nt: TGTGCCAGCAGCTTAGACGGGGGGGTGGATGAGCAGTTCTTC
j_gene: TRBJ1-4; v_gene: TRBV9; d_gene: .; CDR3aa: CASSVEGRGLVVFMEKLFF; CDR3nt: TGTGCCAGCAGCGTAGAGGGGCGTGGGTTAGTGGTCTTCATGGAAAAACTGTTTTTT